This T cell receptor (beta chain) was retrieved from a study of patients and donors after allogeneic stem cell transplantation. TCRdb itself ran the RT-PCR reads through MiXCR, one entry per CDR3 protein. The sample lists fewer than 200,000 distinct CDR3 sequences, around 28% seen once, with under 3.5% in the top ten. V was trimmed by 3 bases and J by 3 bases, leaving 13 bases between them. CDR3 length: 15 residues. CDR1 and CDR2 (germline): SGDLS, YYNGEE. The chain is built from TRBV9 and TRBJ2-1; a weak D match, TRBD2 (6 bases). The material sequenced was blood, either unsorted or a sorted T cell fraction (not recorded which). The clonotype was recovered from a human donor who was either an allogeneic HSCT recipient or a stem cell or donor lymphocyte infusion donor (not recorded which). It is not recorded whose cells these are; they may come from a transplant donor. This CDR3 reads CASSAPGVRYNEQFF. As DNA, the CDR3 is TGTGCCAGCAGCGCCCCGGGAGTTCGCTACAATGAGCAGTTCTTC.